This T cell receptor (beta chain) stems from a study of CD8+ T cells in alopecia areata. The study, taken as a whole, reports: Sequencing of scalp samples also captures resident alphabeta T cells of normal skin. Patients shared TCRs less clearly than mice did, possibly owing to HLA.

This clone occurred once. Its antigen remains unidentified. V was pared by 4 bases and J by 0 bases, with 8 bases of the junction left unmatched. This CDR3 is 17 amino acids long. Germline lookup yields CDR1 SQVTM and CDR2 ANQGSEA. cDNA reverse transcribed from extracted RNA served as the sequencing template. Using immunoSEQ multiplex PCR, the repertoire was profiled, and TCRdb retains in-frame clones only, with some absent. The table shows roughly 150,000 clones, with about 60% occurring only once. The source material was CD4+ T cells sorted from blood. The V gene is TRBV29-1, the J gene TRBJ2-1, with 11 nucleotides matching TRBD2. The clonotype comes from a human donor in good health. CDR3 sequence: CSVAGTSGGSSYNEQFF. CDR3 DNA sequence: TGCAGCGTTGCCGGGACTAGCGGAGGGAGCTCCTACAATGAGCAGTTCTTC.